A selection of T cell receptor beta chains follows, all from one sample in a study of blood T cell repertoires in COVID-19. The table came from immunoSEQ multiplex PCR; TCRdb's copy has only in-frame clones and leaves some out. The repertoire includes 150,000 to 200,000 clones, around 85% of them detected once, and under 7.5% sits in the top ten. The sample consisted of peripheral blood. All receptors come from an elderly man with COVID-19, enrolled during active disease. CDR3s include the opening cysteine and the closing phenylalanine or tryptophan. The D gene is left open where the match is weak. Only some rows state a clone size, as once, few, many or a class for expanded clones.

d_call	clone_size	v_call	j_call	cdr3_aa	cdr3_nt
.	.	TRBV18	TRBJ1-4	CASSPSLGRNEKLFF	TGTGCCAGCTCACCCTCTTTGGGCAGAAATGAAAAACTGTTTTTT
.	.	TRBV7-9	TRBJ1-2	CASSFGGDNGYTF	TGTGCCAGCAGCTTTGGGGGGGACAATGGCTACACCTTC
.	.	TRBV18	TRBJ1-1	CASSPLAPGTEAFF	TGTGCCAGCTCACCCCTCGCCCCCGGCACTGAAGCTTTCTTT
TRBD1	.	TRBV14	TRBJ2-1	CASSRPGQGSYNEQFF	TGTGCCAGCAGCCGACCGGGACAGGGTTCCTACAATGAGCAGTTCTTC
.	.	TRBV9	TRBJ2-2	CASSVSGTSNTGELFF	TGTGCCAGCAGCGTATCCGGGACATCAAACACCGGGGAGCTGTTTTTT
.	.	TRBV9	TRBJ2-3	CASSPSPPDTQYF	TGTGCCAGCAGCCCCTCCCCCCCAGATACGCAGTATTTT
TRBD2	.	TRBV10-2	TRBJ2-2	CASLGLAGPRGELFF	TGCGCCAGCCTGGGACTAGCGGGGCCTCGGGGGGAGCTGTTTTTT
.	.	TRBV5-1	TRBJ1-3	CASSQGGSGNTIYF	TGCGCCAGCAGCCAAGGGGGATCTGGAAACACCATATATTTT
.	.	TRBV6-5	TRBJ1-1	CASRTRGTEAFF	TGTGCCAGCAGGACTCGGGGCACTGAAGCTTTCTTT
.	.	TRBV2	TRBJ1-3	CASSDWGSGNTIYF	TGTGCCAGCAGTGATTGGGGCTCCGGAAACACCATATATTTT
TRBD1	.	TRBV5-5	TRBJ2-5	CASSLDRAIGETQYF	TGTGCCAGCAGCTTAGACAGGGCGATTGGAGAGACCCAGTACTTC
.	.	TRBV7-2	TRBJ1-1	CASGTGTLLTEAFF	TGTGCCAGCGGTACCGGGACTCTGCTCACTGAAGCTTTCTTT
TRBD1	.	TRBV6-5	TRBJ2-5	CASSYLGAGGGETQYF	TGTGCCAGCAGTTACTTGGGGGCAGGGGGTGGAGAGACCCAGTACTTC
.	.	TRBV12-3/TRBV12-4	TRBJ1-2	CASSRGRDYGYTF	TGTGCCAGCAGTCGGGGAAGGGACTATGGCTACACCTTC
TRBD1	.	TRBV18	TRBJ1-4	CASSRARTGGLWEKLFF	TGTGCCAGCTCACGCGCAAGGACAGGGGGCCTCTGGGAAAAACTGTTTTTT
.	.	TRBV7-2	TRBJ1-2	CASSSLGLANYGYTF	TGTGCCAGCAGCTCCCTGGGCCTTGCTAACTATGGCTACACCTTC
TRBD1	.	TRBV6-5	TRBJ1-5	CASKRQGDNQPQHF	TGTGCCAGCAAAAGACAGGGCGACAATCAGCCCCAGCATTTT
TRBD1	few	TRBV5-1	TRBJ2-3	CASSSGQGPHRTQYF	TGCGCCAGCAGCTCCGGACAGGGCCCCCACCGTACGCAGTATTTT
TRBD2	.	TRBV28	TRBJ2-1	CASSPWTSGGNEQFF	TGTGCCAGCAGTCCCTGGACTAGCGGGGGCAATGAGCAGTTCTTC
.	.	TRBV18	TRBJ2-1	CASSPKSDEQFF	TGTGCCAGCTCACCAAAAAGCGATGAGCAGTTCTTC
TRBD2	.	TRBV10-3	TRBJ2-1	CAMSYAVAGDNNEQFF	TGTGCCATGTCCTACGCCGTAGCGGGGGATAACAATGAGCAGTTCTTC
.	once	TRBV4-1	TRBJ1-1	CASSQPRRGGDTEAFF	TGCGCCAGCAGCCAACCTCGGCGGGGGGGGGACACTGAAGCTTTCTTT
.	.	TRBV11-2	TRBJ2-7	CASSFSSPVFSYEQYF	TGTGCCAGCAGCTTTAGTTCCCCGGTTTTCTCCTACGAGCAGTACTTC
TRBD2	.	TRBV28	TRBJ2-1	CASSLRLAGVSSYNEQFF	TGTGCCAGTTCTCTAAGGCTAGCGGGGGTCTCCTCCTACAATGAGCAGTTCTTC
TRBD1	.	TRBV7-3	TRBJ1-6	CASSSMGQLSPLHF	TGTGCCAGCAGCTCCATGGGACAGCTATCACCCCTCCACTTT
.	.	TRBV14	TRBJ2-7	CASSQDAQGLGEQYF	TGTGCCAGCAGCCAAGATGCCCAGGGCTTGGGCGAGCAGTACTTC
TRBD1	.	TRBV5-1	TRBJ2-7	CASSLSQGAFYEQYF	TGCGCCAGCAGCTTATCTCAGGGGGCTTTTTACGAGCAGTACTTC
.	.	TRBV18	TRBJ1-6	CASSRTSPHYNSPLHF	TGTGCCAGCTCACGGACATCTCCTCACTATAATTCACCCCTCCACTTT
TRBD2	.	TRBV29-1	TRBJ2-4	CSVYSGGNIQYF	TGCAGCGTTTACAGCGGGGGAAACATTCAGTACTTC
TRBD1	.	TRBV28	TRBJ2-7	CASSLSFPGTGSPYEQYF	TGTGCCAGCAGTTTATCCTTCCCCGGGACAGGCTCACCCTACGAGCAGTACTTC
.	.	TRBV5-1	TRBJ2-5	CASSLAVRREETQYF	TGCGCCAGCAGCTTGGCCGTTCGGAGGGAAGAGACCCAGTACTTC
.	.	TRBV19	TRBJ1-6	CASSPEYNSPLHF	TGTGCCAGTAGCCCGGAGTATAATTCACCCCTCCACTTT
.	.	TRBV5-8	TRBJ2-3	CASSSRGTDTQYF	TGTGCCAGCAGCAGCCGGGGCACAGATACGCAGTATTTT
TRBD1	.	TRBV6-5	TRBJ1-6	CASRIGTADSPLHF	TGTGCCAGCAGGATAGGGACAGCAGATTCACCCCTCCACTTT
TRBD1	.	TRBV2	TRBJ2-2	CASGGTGNTGELFF	TGTGCCAGCGGGGGGACAGGGAACACCGGGGAGCTGTTTTTT
.	.	TRBV10-3	TRBJ1-5	CAISVAPGVDQPQHF	TGTGCCATCAGCGTCGCCCCAGGGGTGGATCAGCCCCAGCATTTT
TRBD1	.	TRBV7-9	TRBJ1-4	CASTPTGGTEKLFF	TGTGCCAGCACACCAACAGGGGGCACTGAAAAACTGTTTTTT
.	.	TRBV27	TRBJ2-3	CASSFRFSISGNTDTQYF	TGTGCCAGCAGTTTCCGGTTTAGTATTAGCGGAAACACAGATACGCAGTATTTT
TRBD2	few	TRBV25-1	TRBJ2-7	CASRTSGYEQYF	TGTGCCAGCAGGACTAGCGGGTACGAGCAGTACTTC
TRBD1	.	TRBV29-1	TRBJ1-1	CSVQGQMNTEAFF	TGCAGCGTTCAGGGACAGATGAACACTGAAGCTTTCTTT
.	.	TRBV4-1	TRBJ2-7	CASSHLGSRAYEQYF	TGCGCCAGCAGCCACCTTGGGTCACGGGCCTACGAGCAGTACTTC
TRBD1	.	TRBV19	TRBJ1-4	CASSVGQGAGSEKLFF	TGTGCCAGTAGTGTCGGACAGGGGGCCGGTAGTGAAAAACTGTTTTTT
TRBD2	.	TRBV3-1/TRBV3-2	TRBJ2-7	CASSRRLAGYEQYF	TGTGCCAGCAGCCGCCGACTAGCAGGTTACGAGCAGTACTTC
.	.	TRBV3-1/TRBV3-2	TRBJ1-6	CASSQGAWGTPLHF	TGTGCCAGCAGCCAGGGGGCATGGGGAACACCCCTCCACTTT
.	.	TRBV7-2	TRBJ1-2	CASSLDAGSYGYTF	TGTGCCAGCAGCTTAGATGCAGGGTCCTATGGCTACACCTTC
TRBD1	.	TRBV2	TRBJ1-5	CASSRDSKGNQPQHF	TGTGCCAGCAGCAGGGACAGTAAAGGCAATCAGCCCCAGCATTTT
.	few	TRBV5-1	TRBJ2-6	CASSSLQGGGSSGANVLTF	TGCGCCAGCAGCTCCTTACAGGGGGGGGGCTCCTCTGGGGCCAACGTCCTGACTTTC